This T cell receptor beta chain was recorded in a study of STAT5B mutations in CD4+ large granular lymphocyte leukemia. Only in-frame clones appear in the TCRdb table, and some are missing; sequencing was by immunoSEQ multiplex PCR. The table records tens of thousands of clones, about 70% of them present only once. CDR3 length equals 16 residues. With V trimmed by 5 bases and J by 0 bases, 7 bases remained unmatched. CDR1 is LNHDA, CDR2 SQIVND, per germline (reference sequence). Sequencing was performed on CD4+ T cells from blood buffy coats. This TCR came from a human donor in good health. The chain carries TRBV19 and TRBJ1-5; 7 nucleotides line up with TRBD1. CDR3 amino acids: CASSSRTGYSNQPQHF. The CDR3 DNA follows: TGTGCCAGTAGTTCACGGACAGGTTATAGCAATCAGCCCCAGCATTTT.